This entry concerns a single TCR beta chain. The V gene lost 2 bases and the J gene lost 2 bases, with 12 bases spanning the gap. Germline CDR1 is MNHEY and CDR2 is SVGEGT. This CDR3 comprises 15 residues. Sample-barcoded 5' priming and a J-beta primer mix drove a second PCR of 7 to 11 cycles. TCRdb re-called the 5' RACE reads with MiXCR, one entry per CDR3 protein. The table has approximately 810,000 distinct CDR3 sequences, 29% seen once. The sample belongs to a study of blood T cells in healthy people across ages. The TCR originated in a woman older than 75 in good health. Sequenced input: blood. The chain is built from TRBV6-2 or TRBV6-3 and TRBJ2-5; D ambiguous. The CDR3 DNA follows: TGTGCCAGCAGTTACAAGGCCAATAGGCAAGAGACCCAGTACTTC. The encoded protein is CASSYKANRQETQYF.